This is a list of T cell receptor beta chains from one sample in a study of a mutant IDH1 vaccine in newly diagnosed glioma. Sequencing was performed with immunoSEQ multiplex PCR; in TCRdb, only in-frame clones are kept and a portion is missing. The sample contains 25,000 to 35,000 clones, 80% of which appear only once. These receptors' targets are unknown. Sequenced here: PBMCs, sampled from a glioma patient whose treatment included an IDH1 peptide vaccine. All receptors derive from a young woman with glioma. Each CDR3 is given with its conserved first and last residue. The D gene is left open where the match is weak. Some rows mark clone size as missing; the rest say once, few, many or name a class of expanded clone.

TRBV4-1	-	TRBJ2-7	-	TGCGCCAGCAGCCAAGAAGGGGACTACGAGCAGTACTTC	CASSQEGDYEQYF
TRBV29-1	-	TRBJ1-4	-	TGCAGCGTTGAAGATCACGGAGGGTCCCTTAGTGGGAAACTGTTTTTT	CSVEDHGGSLSGKLFF
TRBV5-1	-	TRBJ2-7	TRBD2	TGCGCCAGCAGCTTGGTGGCGGGAGGACCCTACGAGCAGTACTTC	CASSLVAGGPYEQYF
TRBV2	-	TRBJ2-3	TRBD2	TGTGCCAGCAGTGAACTAGCGGGCGGGCTTGCTAGCACAGATACGCAGTATTTT	CASSELAGGLASTDTQYF
TRBV6-1	-	TRBJ2-2	-	TGTGCCAGCAGTGTCAGACAGGCGAACACCGGGGAGCTGTTTTTT	CASSVRQANTGELFF
TRBV9	-	TRBJ1-5	-	TGTGCCAGCAGCGTATCCTTAGAGCGCAATCAGCCCCAGCATTTT	CASSVSLERNQPQHF
TRBV5-5	-	TRBJ2-7	TRBD2	TGTGCCAGCAGTTGGACTAGCGGAACACCCTACGAGCAGTACTTC	CASSWTSGTPYEQYF
TRBV19	-	TRBJ2-3	-	TGTGCCAGTAGTATTCGGGGGGCTGGCGGGACAGATACGCAGTATTTT	CASSIRGAGGTDTQYF
TRBV6-6	-	TRBJ2-3	TRBD2	TGTGCCAGCGGGCGGGGGGCGGAAGATACGCAGTATTTT	CASGRGAEDTQYF
TRBV18	-	TRBJ1-3	TRBD1	TGTGCCAACTCCCCGGACAGGCTTCTGAACACCATATATTTT	CANSPDRLLNTIYF
TRBV5-4	-	TRBJ2-7	-	TGTGCCAGCAGTACGACGAACTACGAGCAGTACTTC	CASSTTNYEQYF
TRBV29-1	once	TRBJ2-1	TRBD2	TGCAGCGTTGTGGGACTAGCGGGTTACAATGAGCAGTTCTTC	CSVVGLAGYNEQFF
TRBV5-1	-	TRBJ1-2	-	TGCGCCAGCAGCTTGGAGGGGAACTATGGCTACACCTTC	CASSLEGNYGYTF
TRBV30	-	TRBJ1-5	-	TGTGCCTGGAGGGAAACGGTGGGGCAGCCCCAGCATTTT	CAWRETVGQPQHF
TRBV19	-	TRBJ1-5	TRBD1	TGTGCCAGTAGCAACCCAGGGGGCAGGGGCAGCAATCAGCCCCAGCATTTT	CASSNPGGRGSNQPQHF
TRBV5-6	-	TRBJ1-1	TRBD1	TGTGCCAGCAGCTACAGGGGCTTGAACACTGAAGCTTTCTTT	CASSYRGLNTEAFF